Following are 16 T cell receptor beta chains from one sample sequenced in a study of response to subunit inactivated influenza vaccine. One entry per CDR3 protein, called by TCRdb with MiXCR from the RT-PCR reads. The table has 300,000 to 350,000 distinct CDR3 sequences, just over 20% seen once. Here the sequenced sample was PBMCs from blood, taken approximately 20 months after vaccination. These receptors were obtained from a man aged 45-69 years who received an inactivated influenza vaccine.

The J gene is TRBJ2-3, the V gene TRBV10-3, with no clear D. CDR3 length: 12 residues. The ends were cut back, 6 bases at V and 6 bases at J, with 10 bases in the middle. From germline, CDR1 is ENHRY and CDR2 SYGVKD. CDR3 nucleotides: TGTGCCATCAGGGACCTCTCCGATACGCAGTATTTT. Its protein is CAIRDLSDTQYF.

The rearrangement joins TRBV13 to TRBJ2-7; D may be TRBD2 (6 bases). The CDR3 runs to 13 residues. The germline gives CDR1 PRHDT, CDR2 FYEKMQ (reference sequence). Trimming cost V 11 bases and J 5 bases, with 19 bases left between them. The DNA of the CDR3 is TGTGCCGGGAGGTTTGGAGTCAAGGACGAGCAGTACTTC. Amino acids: CAGRFGVKDEQYF.

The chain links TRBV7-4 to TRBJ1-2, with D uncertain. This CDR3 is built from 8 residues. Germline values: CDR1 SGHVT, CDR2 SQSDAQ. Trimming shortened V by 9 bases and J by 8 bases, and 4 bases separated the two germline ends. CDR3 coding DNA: TGTGCCAGGGAAGGCTACACCTTC. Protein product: CAREGYTF.

The CDR3 region has the DNA TGCAGTGCTAGTTCGCAGACCAATCAGCCCCAGCATTTT. Protein: CSASSQTNQPQHF. The chain couples TRBV20-1 to TRBJ1-5; D is ambiguous. V was clipped by 3 bases and J by 3 bases, with 9 bases between them. CDR3 length: 13 residues. The germline CDR1 and CDR2 sequences are DFQATT and SNEGSKA (reference sequence).

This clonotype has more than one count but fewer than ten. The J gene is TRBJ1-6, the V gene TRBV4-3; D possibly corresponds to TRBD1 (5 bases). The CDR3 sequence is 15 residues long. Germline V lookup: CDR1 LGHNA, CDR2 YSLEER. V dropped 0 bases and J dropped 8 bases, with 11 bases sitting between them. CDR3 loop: CASSQETQGHSPLHF. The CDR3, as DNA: TGCGCCAGCAGCCAAGAAACCCAGGGACATTCACCCCTCCACTTT.

CDR3: CAIRKGGAGLSYNEQFF. The CDR3 DNA reads as TGTGCCATCAGGAAGGGCGGGGCGGGACTCTCCTACAATGAGCAGTTCTTC. The V call is TRBV10-3, the J call TRBJ2-1, with D possibly TRBD2 on 6 matching bases. This CDR3 is built from 17 residues. V was clipped by 6 bases and J by 0 bases, with 18 bases between them. The V gene's germline CDR1 is ENHRY and CDR2 SYGVKD.

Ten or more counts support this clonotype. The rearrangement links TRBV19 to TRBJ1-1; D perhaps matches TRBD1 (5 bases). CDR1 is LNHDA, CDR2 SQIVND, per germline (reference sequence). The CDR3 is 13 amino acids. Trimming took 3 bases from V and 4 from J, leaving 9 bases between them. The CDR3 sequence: CASSMGVGTEAFF. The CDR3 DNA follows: TGTGCCAGTAGTATGGGGGTCGGCACTGAAGCTTTCTTT.

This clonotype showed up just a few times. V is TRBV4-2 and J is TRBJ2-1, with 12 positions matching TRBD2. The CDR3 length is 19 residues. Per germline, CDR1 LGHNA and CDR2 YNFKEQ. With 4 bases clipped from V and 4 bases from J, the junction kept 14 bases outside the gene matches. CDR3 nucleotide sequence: TGTGCCAGCAGCCCAGACGGACTAGCGGGAAGTGTCATGTACAATGAGCAGTTCTTC. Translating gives CASSPDGLAGSVMYNEQFF.

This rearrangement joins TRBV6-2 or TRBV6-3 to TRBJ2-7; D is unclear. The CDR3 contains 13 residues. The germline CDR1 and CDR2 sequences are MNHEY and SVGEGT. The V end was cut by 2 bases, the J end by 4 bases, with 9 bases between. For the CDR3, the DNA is TGTGCCAGCAGTTACCGGAACTTTTACGAGCAGTACTTC. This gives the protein CASSYRNFYEQYF.

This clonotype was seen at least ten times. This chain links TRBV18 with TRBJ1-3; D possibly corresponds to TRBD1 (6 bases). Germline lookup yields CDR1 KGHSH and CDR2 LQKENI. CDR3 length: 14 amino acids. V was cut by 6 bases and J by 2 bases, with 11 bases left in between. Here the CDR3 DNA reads TGTGCCAGCTCTCCCGGGGGCCCTGGAAACACCATATATTTT. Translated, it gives CASSPGGPGNTIYF.

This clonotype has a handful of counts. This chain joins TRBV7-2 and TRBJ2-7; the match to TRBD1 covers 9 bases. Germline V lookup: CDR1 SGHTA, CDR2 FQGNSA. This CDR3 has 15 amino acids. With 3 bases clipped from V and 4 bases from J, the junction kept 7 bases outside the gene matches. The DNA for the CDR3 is TGTGCCAGCAGCTTGAAGGACAGGGGAGGTTACGAGCAGTACTTC. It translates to CASSLKDRGGYEQYF.

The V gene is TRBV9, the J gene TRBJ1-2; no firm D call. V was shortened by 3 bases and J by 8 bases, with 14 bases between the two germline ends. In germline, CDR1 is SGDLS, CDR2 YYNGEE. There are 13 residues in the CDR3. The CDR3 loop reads CASSASSGVGYTF. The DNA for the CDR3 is TGTGCCAGCAGCGCCAGCAGCGGAGTGGGCTACACCTTC.

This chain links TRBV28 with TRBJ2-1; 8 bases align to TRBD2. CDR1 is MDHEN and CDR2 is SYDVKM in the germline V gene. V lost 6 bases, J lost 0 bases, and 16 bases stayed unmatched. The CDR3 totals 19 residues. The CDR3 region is CASSPMKGLAGGSYNEQFF. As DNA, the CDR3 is TGTGCCAGCAGCCCCATGAAGGGACTCGCGGGGGGCTCCTACAATGAGCAGTTCTTC.

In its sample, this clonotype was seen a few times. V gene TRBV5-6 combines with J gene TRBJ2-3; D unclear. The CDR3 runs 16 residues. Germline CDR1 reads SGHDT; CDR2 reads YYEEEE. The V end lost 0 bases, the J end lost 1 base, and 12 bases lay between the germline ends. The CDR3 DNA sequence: TGTGCCAGCAGCTTGGTGTACGGCTCCCGCACAGATACGCAGTATTTT. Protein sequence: CASSLVYGSRTDTQYF.

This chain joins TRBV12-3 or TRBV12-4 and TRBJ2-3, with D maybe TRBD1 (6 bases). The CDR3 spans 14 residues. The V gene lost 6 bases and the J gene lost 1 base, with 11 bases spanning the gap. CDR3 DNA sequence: TGTGCCAGCAGGTTACAGGGTCGCACAGATACGCAGTATTTT. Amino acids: CASRLQGRTDTQYF.

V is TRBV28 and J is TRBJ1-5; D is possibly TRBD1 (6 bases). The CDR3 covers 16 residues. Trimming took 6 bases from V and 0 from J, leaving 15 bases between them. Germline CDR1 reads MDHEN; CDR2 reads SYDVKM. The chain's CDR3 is CASRSNQGISNQPQHF. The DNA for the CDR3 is TGTGCCAGCAGAAGCAATCAGGGGATTAGCAATCAGCCCCAGCATTTT. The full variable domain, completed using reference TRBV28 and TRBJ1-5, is DVKVTQSSRYLVKRTGEKVFLECVQDMDHENMFWYRQDPGLGLRLIYFSYDVKMKEKGDIPEGYSVSREKKERFSLILESASTNQTSMYLCASRSNQGISNQPQHFGDGTRLSIL.